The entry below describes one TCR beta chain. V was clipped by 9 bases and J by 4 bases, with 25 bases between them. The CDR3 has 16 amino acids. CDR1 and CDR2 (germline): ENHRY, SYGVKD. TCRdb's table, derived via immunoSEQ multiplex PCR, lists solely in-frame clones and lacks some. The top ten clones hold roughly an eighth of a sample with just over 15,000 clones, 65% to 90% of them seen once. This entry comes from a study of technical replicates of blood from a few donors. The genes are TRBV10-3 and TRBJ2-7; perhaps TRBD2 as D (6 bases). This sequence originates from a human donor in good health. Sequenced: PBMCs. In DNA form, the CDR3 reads TGTGCCATGCCGCACCCTTGGGGGGTAGGAAATTACGAGCAGTACTTC. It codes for CAMPHPWGVGNYEQYF.